This T cell receptor beta chain was sequenced during a study of glioma-infiltrating T cells. Germline CDR1 reads SNHLY; CDR2 reads FYNNEI. The CDR3 consists of 14 residues. The V gene lost 6 bases and the J gene lost 0 bases, with 10 bases spanning the gap. Only a few counts were recorded for this clonotype. The iRepertoire nested amplicon-rescue multiplex PCR amplified TCR alpha and beta CDR3s from RNA. Tissue mRNA or PBMC total RNA, 100-400 ng, went into one-step reverse transcription and amplification. TCRdb independently ran MiXCR on the multiplex PCR reads; one entry per CDR3 protein. The sample consists of fewer than 110,000 distinct CDR3 sequences, about 30% of them appearing once.

This chain links TRBV2 with TRBJ2-3; D unresolved. The sample comprised glioma tissue, nonneoplastic brain tissue, or PBMCs (not recorded which). This clonotype was obtained from a human donor with low-grade glioma or glioblastoma, undergoing nonglioma brain surgery, or in good health (not recorded which). CDR3 amino acids: CASRDLQSTDTQYF. The CDR3 nucleotides are TGTGCCAGCAGGGACCTACAAAGCACAGATACGCAGTATTTT.